One and the same sample provided the 3 T cell receptor beta chains below, sequenced in a study of blood T cell repertoires in COVID-19. Assay: immunoSEQ multiplex PCR; the TCRdb copy retains only in-frame clones and omits some. The data show over 200,000 clones, about 83% seen once. Sequencing was done on a sample of peripheral blood. The origin of the receptors is a woman aged 45 to 65 with acute or convalescent COVID-19.

The V call is TRBV11-2, the J call TRBJ1-3; possible D gene TRBD1, 5 bases. Trimming shortened V by 5 bases and J by 1 base, and 15 bases separated the two germline ends. CDR3 length equals 16 residues. CDR1 is SGHAT, CDR2 FQNNGV, per germline. The CDR3, as DNA: TGTGCCAGCAGCGGCTCCCTCAGGGTTTCTGGAAACACCATATATTTT. Encoded protein: CASSGSLRVSGNTIYF.

The chain uses TRBV11-2 and TRBJ1-4, with 8 bases lining up with TRBD1. Trimming took 3 bases from V and 8 from J; bases not matched to a gene: 5. This CDR3 spans 14 amino acids. Germline V lookup: CDR1 SGHAT, CDR2 FQNNGV. CDR3 amino acids: CASSFGQGPEKLFF. The CDR3, as DNA: TGTGCCAGCAGCTTCGGACAGGGACCAGAAAAACTGTTTTTT.

The table lists this clone with a count of one. The CDR3 coding sequence is TGTGCCAGCAGCCCGACTAGCGCGGAGACCCAGTACTTC. It is translated as CASSPTSAETQYF. The J gene is TRBJ2-5, the V gene TRBV4-2, with 8 bases identical to TRBD2. The ends lost 4 bases at V and 5 bases at J; junction bases unmatched: 3. CDR3 length: 13 residues. CDR1 and CDR2 (germline): LGHNA, YNFKEQ.